This passage covers 18 T cell receptor beta chains from one sample sequenced in a study of blood T cell repertoires in COVID-19. The data were produced by immunoSEQ multiplex PCR, yet TCRdb's version contains in-frame clones alone and is incomplete. Among under 45,000 clones listed, about 89% were seen once. Sequencing was carried out using peripheral blood. These receptors all come from a man older than 75 with active COVID-19.

The chain recombines TRBV7-2 with TRBJ1-1, with D perhaps matching TRBD1 (5 bases). The V end lost 5 bases, the J end lost 1 base, and 8 bases lay between the germline ends. Germline lookup yields CDR1 SGHTA and CDR2 FQGNSA. The CDR3 is 13 residues long. The DNA of the CDR3 is TGTGCCAGCAGCCCTGGACAGAACACTGAAGCTTTCTTT. Its translation is CASSPGQNTEAFF.

V and J are TRBV28 and TRBJ2-2; TRBD2 agrees at 11 bases. Germline values: CDR1 MDHEN, CDR2 SYDVKM. CDR3 size: 17 residues. Losses at the gene ends were 4 bases for V and 7 bases for J; bases not matched to a gene: 11. The CDR3: CASSSITSGSLDGELFF. CDR3 bases: TGTGCCAGCAGTTCTATCACTAGCGGGAGTCTGGACGGGGAGCTGTTTTTT.

The rearrangement uses TRBV30 and TRBJ2-5; TRBD1 agrees at 7 bases. V gave up 1 base and J gave up 0 bases; unmatched junction bases: 5. Germline V gene sequence: CDR1 GTSNPN, CDR2 SVGIG (reference sequence). The CDR3 consists of 15 residues. The CDR3, as DNA: TGTGCCTGGAGTGCCGCAGACAGGGACCAAGAGACCCAGTACTTC. It specifies CAWSAADRDQETQYF.

This sequence joins TRBV5-1 and TRBJ1-2; weak D call: TRBD1 (5 bases). The germline V gene encodes CDR1 SGHRS and CDR2 YFSETQ. Deletions cut 0 bases from V and 2 bases from J, with 5 bases between. The length of the CDR3 is 13 residues. CDR3 nucleotides: TGCGCCAGCAGCTTGGGACAGAACTATGGCTACACCTTC. It yields the protein CASSLGQNYGYTF.

The chain combines TRBV18 with TRBJ2-5; 10 nucleotides line up with TRBD1. CDR3 length: 13 amino acids. Trimming at V came to 3 bases and at J to 14 bases, leaving 9 bases not matched to a gene. Germline-derived CDR1 and CDR2 are KGHSH and LQKENI. CDR3 bases: TGTGCCAGCTCACCCCCCGGGGGACAGGGGTTCTACTTC. Its protein product is CASSPPGGQGFYF. Full variable domain (rest looked up from reference TRBV18 and TRBJ2-5): NAGVMQNPRHLVRRRGQEARLRCSPMKGHSHVYWYRQLPEEGLKFMVYLQKENIIDESGMPKERFSAEFPKEGPSILRIQQVVRGDSAAYFCASSPPGGQGFYFGPGTRLLVL.

The CDR3 protein is CASSQEVTSNYGYTF. As DNA, the CDR3 is TGTGCCAGCAGCCAAGAAGTAACTAGCAACTATGGCTACACCTTC. The chain links TRBV14 to TRBJ1-2; the D is unclear. The germline V gene has CDR1 SGHDN and CDR2 FVKESK. V was clipped by 0 bases and J by 2 bases, with 10 bases between them. CDR3 size: 15 residues.

The chain links TRBV3-1 (or the pseudogene TRBV3-2) to TRBJ2-3, with D possibly matching TRBD2 (5 bases). The CDR3 loop spans 10 amino acids. V dropped 6 bases and J dropped 8 bases, with 6 bases sitting between them. Germline V lookup: CDR1 LGHDT, CDR2 YNNKEL (reference sequence). The CDR3 loop is CASRGGTQYF. CDR3 bases: TGTGCCAGCAGAGGAGGTACGCAGTATTTT.

The chain joins TRBV27 to TRBJ2-3, with TRBD1 matching over 8 bases. V trimming: 6 bases; J trimming: 2 bases; junction bases outside the gene matches: 4. The CDR3 totals 14 residues. Germline loops: CDR1 MNHEY, CDR2 SMNVEV (reference sequence). CDR3 sequence reads: CASRLDRATDTQYF. CDR3 sequence (DNA): TGTGCCAGCAGGTTGGACAGGGCCACAGATACGCAGTATTTT.

The chain combines TRBV10-3 with TRBJ2-1; TRBD1 is a possible D gene (6 bases). CDR3 length: 13 residues. Germline V lookup: CDR1 ENHRY, CDR2 SYGVKD. V gave up 10 bases and J gave up 5 bases, with 15 bases separating them. In DNA, the CDR3 is TGTGCCACCGCCCGCCGGGACAACAATGAGCAGTTCTTC. It specifies CATARRDNNEQFF.

The V and J genes are TRBV18 and TRBJ2-2; the D gene is possibly TRBD2 (6 bases). V lost 3 bases and J 4 bases, leaving 15 bases between the germline ends. The germline V gene has CDR1 KGHSH and CDR2 LQKENI. The CDR3 totals 16 residues. The CDR3: CASSPYPPSVTGELFF. CDR3 DNA: TGTGCCAGCTCACCTTACCCCCCTAGCGTCACCGGGGAGCTGTTTTTT.

The rearrangement links TRBV28 to TRBJ1-4; no reliable D call. The CDR3 is 11 residues long. Germline V gives CDR1 MDHEN, CDR2 SYDVKM. The V end was cut by 3 bases, the J end by 8 bases, with 4 bases between. This chain's CDR3 is CASSLREKLFF. CDR3 bases: TGTGCCAGCAGTTTGCGGGAAAAACTGTTTTTT.

The chain is built from TRBV6-2 or TRBV6-3 and TRBJ2-1; TRBD2 agrees at 9 bases. V dropped 4 bases and J dropped 7; count of bases not matched to a gene: 14. The length of the CDR3 is 17 residues. Per germline, CDR1 MNHEY and CDR2 SVGEGT. DNA for the CDR3: TGTGCCAGCAGTTCCGATCAGGGAGCGGGAGGTCGGAATGAGCAGTTCTTC. Residues: CASSSDQGAGGRNEQFF.

The chain links TRBV19 to TRBJ2-5, with TRBD2 identical over 7 bases. CDR3 length: 13 amino acids. Trimming cost V 6 bases and J 0 bases; bases outside gene matches: 1. The germline V gene encodes CDR1 LNHDA and CDR2 SQIVND (reference sequence). This chain's CDR3 is CASSGTNQETQYF. Written as DNA, the CDR3 is TGTGCCAGTAGCGGGACTAACCAAGAGACCCAGTACTTC.

The chain is built from TRBV6-5 and TRBJ2-2, with D maybe TRBD1 (5 bases). V lost 2 bases to trimming and J lost 3 bases, with 10 bases between them. The CDR3 spans 15 residues. CDR1 MNHEY and CDR2 SVGAGI come from the germline V gene. The chain's CDR3 is CASSYGQGDTGELFF. The CDR3 DNA sequence: TGTGCCAGCAGTTACGGACAAGGGGACACCGGGGAGCTGTTTTTT.

The chain couples TRBV6-5 to TRBJ1-4; TRBD1 aligns across 7 bases. The germline V gene encodes CDR1 MNHEY and CDR2 SVGAGI. This CDR3 is built from 13 residues. Losses at the gene ends were 6 bases for V and 7 bases for J; bases not matched to a gene: 5. DNA of the CDR3: TGTGCCAGCAGGGGACAGCCTGGTGAAAAACTGTTTTTT. It codes for CASRGQPGEKLFF.

This chain links TRBV6-5 with TRBJ1-3; tentatively, D is TRBD1 (5 bases). Germline V gene sequence: CDR1 MNHEY, CDR2 SVGAGI. The CDR3 length is 15 residues. V lost 6 bases and J 0 bases, leaving 12 bases between the germline ends. CDR3 coding DNA: TGTGCCAGCAGGGGGGACTTTGTCTCTGGAAACACCATATATTTT. Protein: CASRGDFVSGNTIYF.

The J gene is TRBJ2-1, the V gene TRBV10-3; a weak D match, TRBD2 (5 bases). CDR3 length: 13 residues. Trimming took 5 bases from V and 5 from J, leaving 10 bases between them. Germline loops: CDR1 ENHRY, CDR2 SYGVKD. The CDR3 sequence: CAISRSGNNEQFF. As DNA, the CDR3 is TGTGCCATCAGTCGGAGCGGAAACAATGAGCAGTTCTTC.

The V and J genes are TRBV7-2 and TRBJ2-3; D remains ambiguous. The germline gives CDR1 SGHTA, CDR2 FQGNSA. CDR3 length equals 15 residues. V was cut by 1 base and J by 4 bases, with 12 bases left in between. The CDR3 sequence is CASSLDAISSDTQYF. CDR3 DNA sequence: TGTGCCAGCAGCTTAGACGCCATAAGCTCAGATACGCAGTATTTT. Complete variable domain (other parts from reference TRBV7-2 and TRBJ2-3): GAGVSQSPSNKVTEKGKDVELRCDPISGHTALYWYRQSLGQGLEFLIYFQGNSAPDKSGLPSDRFSAERTGGSVSTLTIQRTQQEDSAVYLCASSLDAISSDTQYFGPGTRLTVL.